These T cell receptor beta chains were read from a single sample in a study of vaccination effects on CD4 cells after COVID-19. TCRdb keeps only in-frame clones here, not all; method: immunoSEQ multiplex PCR. Of tens of thousands of clones listed, approximately 76% are singletons. The antigens for these receptors are not known. The sample consisted of CD4+ T cells from PBMCs cultured with HCoV-NL63 spike peptides, taken before COVID-19 vaccination. The receptors shown here come from a human donor who received a COVID-19 vaccine. CDR3s include the opening cysteine and the closing phenylalanine or tryptophan. A D gene is named only where the DNA matches it firmly. The size of a clone is reported for some rows only, either as once, few or many, or as a class for expanded clones.

D: TRBD1; V: TRBV7-3; size: -; length: 15; J: TRBJ2-2; DNA: TGTGCCAGCAGCCCCCGACAGGGGGGGATCGGGGAGCTGTTTTTT; CDR3: CASSPRQGGIGELFF
D: TRBD1; V: TRBV27; size: -; length: 14; J: TRBJ2-5; DNA: TGTGCCAGCAGTCCAGGGACAGGGAGAGAGACCCAGTACTTC; CDR3: CASSPGTGRETQYF
D: TRBD1; V: TRBV5-1; size: -; length: 15; J: TRBJ1-1; DNA: TGCGCCAGCAGCTTTAAAGGGGACAGGGATTCTGAAGCTTTCTTT; CDR3: CASSFKGDRDSEAFF
D: TRBD1; V: TRBV7-4; size: -; length: 13; J: TRBJ1-2; DNA: TGTGCCAGCAGCCTCCAGGGGGCAGGGGGCTACACCTTC; CDR3: CASSLQGAGGYTF
D: -; V: TRBV6-1; size: once; length: 15; J: TRBJ1-5; DNA: TGTGCCAGCAGTGAAGCGCCGGGGGAGGGTCAGCCCCAGCATTTT; CDR3: CASSEAPGEGQPQHF
D: TRBD2; V: TRBV24-1; size: -; length: 13; J: TRBJ2-3; DNA: TGTGCCACCGGGGTGGCGGGGGGAAATACGCAGTATTTT; CDR3: CATGVAGGNTQYF
D: TRBD1; V: TRBV24-1; size: -; length: 19; J: TRBJ2-3; DNA: TGTGCCACCAGTGATCTGCCGGGACAGGGGATCCCAACCACAGATACGCAGTATTTT; CDR3: CATSDLPGQGIPTTDTQYF
D: TRBD1; V: TRBV28; size: -; length: 16; J: TRBJ2-1; DNA: TGTGCCAGCAAAGTTTTTGGGACAGGGGGCCCCAATGAGCAGTTCTTC; CDR3: CASKVFGTGGPNEQFF
D: TRBD1; V: TRBV10-3; size: few; length: 13; J: TRBJ1-1; DNA: TGTGCCATCAGGACAGGGGTGAACACTGAAGCTTTCTTT; CDR3: CAIRTGVNTEAFF
D: -; V: TRBV7-2; size: -; length: 16; J: TRBJ2-5; DNA: TGTGCCAGCAGCTTAATTTGGAGGGAACTCCAAGAGACCCAGTACTTC; CDR3: CASSLIWRELQETQYF
D: -; V: TRBV6-4; size: -; length: 13; J: TRBJ2-5; DNA: TGTGCCAGCAGTGCGACTAGGGGGGAGACCCAGTACTTC; CDR3: CASSATRGETQYF